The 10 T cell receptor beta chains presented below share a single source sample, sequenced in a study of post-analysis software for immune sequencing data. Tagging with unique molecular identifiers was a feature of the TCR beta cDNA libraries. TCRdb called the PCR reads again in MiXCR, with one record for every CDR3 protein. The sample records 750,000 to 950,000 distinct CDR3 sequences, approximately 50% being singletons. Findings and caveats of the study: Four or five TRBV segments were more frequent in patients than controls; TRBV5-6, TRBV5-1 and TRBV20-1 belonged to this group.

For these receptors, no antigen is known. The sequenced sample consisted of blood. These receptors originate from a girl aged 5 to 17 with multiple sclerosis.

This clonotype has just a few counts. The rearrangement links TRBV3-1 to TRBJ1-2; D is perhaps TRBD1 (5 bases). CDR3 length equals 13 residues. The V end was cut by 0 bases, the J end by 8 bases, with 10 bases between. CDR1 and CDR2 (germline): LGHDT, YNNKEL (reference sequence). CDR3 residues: CASSQEAGRGYTF. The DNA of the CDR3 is TGTGCCAGCAGCCAAGAGGCAGGGAGAGGCTACACCTTC.

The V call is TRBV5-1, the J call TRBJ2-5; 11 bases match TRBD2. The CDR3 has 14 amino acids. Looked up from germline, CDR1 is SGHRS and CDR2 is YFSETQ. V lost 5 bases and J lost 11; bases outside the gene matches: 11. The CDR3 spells CASRVSLAGGGQYF. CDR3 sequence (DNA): TGCGCCAGCAGGGTGAGCCTAGCGGGAGGTGGGCAGTACTTC.

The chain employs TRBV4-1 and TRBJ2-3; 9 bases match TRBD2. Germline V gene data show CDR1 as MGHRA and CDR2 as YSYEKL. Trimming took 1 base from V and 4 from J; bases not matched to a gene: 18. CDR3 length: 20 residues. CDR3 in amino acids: CASSQVERGRARGLPDTQYF. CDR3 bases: TGCGCCAGCAGCCAAGTTGAGCGCGGGAGGGCCCGAGGCCTCCCAGATACGCAGTATTTT.

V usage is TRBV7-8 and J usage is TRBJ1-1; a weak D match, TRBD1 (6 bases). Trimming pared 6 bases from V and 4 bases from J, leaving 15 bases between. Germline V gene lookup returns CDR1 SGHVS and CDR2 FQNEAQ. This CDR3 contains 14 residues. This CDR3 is CASSKGVRGTEAFF. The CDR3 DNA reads TGTGCCAGCAGTAAGGGGGTGAGGGGCACTGAAGCTTTCTTT.

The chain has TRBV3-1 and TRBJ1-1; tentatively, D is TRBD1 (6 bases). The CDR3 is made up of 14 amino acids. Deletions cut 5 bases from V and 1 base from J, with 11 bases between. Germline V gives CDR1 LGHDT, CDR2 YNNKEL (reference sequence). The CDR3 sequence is CASSAPGQNTEAFF. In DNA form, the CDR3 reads TGTGCCAGCAGCGCGCCGGGACAGAACACTGAAGCTTTCTTT.

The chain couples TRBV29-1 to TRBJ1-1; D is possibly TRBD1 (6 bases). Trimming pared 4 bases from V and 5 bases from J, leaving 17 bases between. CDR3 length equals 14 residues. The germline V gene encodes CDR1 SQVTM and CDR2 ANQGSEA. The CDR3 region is CSVARGRGATEAFF. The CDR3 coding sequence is TGCAGCGTTGCCCGGGGGAGGGGGGCTACTGAAGCTTTCTTT.

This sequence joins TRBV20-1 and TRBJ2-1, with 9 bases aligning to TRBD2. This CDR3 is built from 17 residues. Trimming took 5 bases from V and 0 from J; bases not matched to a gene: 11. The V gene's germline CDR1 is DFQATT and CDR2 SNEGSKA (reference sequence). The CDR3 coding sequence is TGCAGTGCTTCCGTCATTCCTAGCGGGGTCTCCTACAATGAGCAGTTCTTC. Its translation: CSASVIPSGVSYNEQFF.

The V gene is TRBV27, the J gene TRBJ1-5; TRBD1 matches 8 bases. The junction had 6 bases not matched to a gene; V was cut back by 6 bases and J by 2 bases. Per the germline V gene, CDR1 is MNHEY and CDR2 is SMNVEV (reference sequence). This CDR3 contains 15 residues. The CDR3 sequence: CASSWTGSGNQPQHF. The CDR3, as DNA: TGTGCCAGCAGCTGGACAGGGTCAGGCAATCAGCCCCAGCATTTT.

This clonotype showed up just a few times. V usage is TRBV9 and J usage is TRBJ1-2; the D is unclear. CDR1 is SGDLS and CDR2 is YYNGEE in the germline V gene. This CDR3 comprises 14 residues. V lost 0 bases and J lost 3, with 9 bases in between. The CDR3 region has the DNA TGTGCCAGCAGCGTAGACAGCAGCTACTATGGCTACACCTTC. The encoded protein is CASSVDSSYYGYTF.

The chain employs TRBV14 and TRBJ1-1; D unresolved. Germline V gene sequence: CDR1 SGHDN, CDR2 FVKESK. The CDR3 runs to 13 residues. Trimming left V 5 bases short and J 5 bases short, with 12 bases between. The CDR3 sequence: CASSAGRRTEAFF. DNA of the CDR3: TGTGCCAGCAGCGCGGGGAGGCGGACTGAAGCTTTCTTT.